The clone carrying this TCR beta chain was observed a handful of times. The V end lost 6 bases, the J end lost 3 bases, and 15 bases lay between the germline ends. CDR1 is MNHEY and CDR2 is SVGAGI in the germline V gene. There are 15 residues in the CDR3. The diagnoses drew upon clinical symptoms, serum thyroxine and TRAb, thyroid ultrasound and orbital computed tomography. Sampled blood dates from first hyperthyroidism diagnosis, and it precedes any ophthalmopathy symptoms. The source material, RNA transcripts, was used to amplify TCR beta CDR3 regions. A first-round RT-PCR of the TCR CDR3 used the HTBI primer set. TCRdb itself ran the multiplex PCR reads through MiXCR, one entry per CDR3 protein. Among a few hundred thousand distinct CDR3 sequences listed, approximately 14% were seen once. This sample is part of a study of T cells in Graves' hyperthyroidism and ophthalmopathy. Study-wide context: Blood from the periphery was taken at initial diagnosis, before any treatment.

The sequence derives from a woman aged 18-30 years with Graves' hyperthyroidism that later progressed to Graves' ophthalmopathy. The V and J genes are TRBV6-5 and TRBJ1-5; D is uncertain. The sample consisted of blood. CDR3 residues: CASSSLPGFNQPQHF. The CDR3 nucleotides read TGTGCCAGCAGCTCTCTACCAGGCTTCAATCAGCCCCAGCATTTT.